Listed below are T cell receptor beta chains from one sample, sequenced in a study of patients and donors after allogeneic stem cell transplantation. One entry per CDR3 protein, called by TCRdb with MiXCR from the RT-PCR reads. The table lists 920,000 or so distinct CDR3 sequences, over 15% of them singletons. Sequencing input: blood, either unsorted or a sorted T cell fraction (not recorded which). The receptors stem from a human donor who was either an allogeneic HSCT recipient or a stem cell or donor lymphocyte infusion donor (not recorded which). It is not recorded whose cells these are; they may come from a transplant donor. The CDR3 runs from the conserved cysteine through the conserved F or W. Each record gives: J gene, D gene, clone size, V gene, CDR3 protein, CDR3 DNA. D genes are given only for firm matches. Size is omitted from some rows. Given values are once, few, many or a class for expanded clones.

>TRBJ2-3|-|-|TRBV2
CASSDTLVSTDTQYF
TGTGCCAGCAGTGACACGCTAGTTTCAACAGATACGCAGTATTTT
>TRBJ2-5|-|many|TRBV29-1
CSVEGRTPRAETQYF
TGCAGCGTTGAAGGGCGGACCCCTAGGGCAGAGACCCAGTACTTC
>TRBJ1-1|TRBD1|-|TRBV6-1
CASINDRVVTEAFF
TGTGCCAGCATCAATGACAGGGTAGTCACTGAAGCTTTCTTT
>TRBJ2-1|-|-|TRBV9
CASSDPDRDQLYNEQFF
TGTGCCAGCAGCGACCCCGACCGGGACCAACTATACAATGAGCAGTTCTTC
>TRBJ2-7|TRBD2|few|TRBV29-1
CSGAGDTYEQYF
TGCAGCGGGGCGGGAGATACCTACGAGCAGTACTTC
>TRBJ2-1|TRBD2|many|TRBV5-6
CASSSPGGREFLNEQFF
TGTGCCAGCAGCTCCCCGGGGGGGCGTGAATTCCTCAATGAGCAGTTCTTC
>TRBJ1-2|-|-|TRBV12-3/TRBV12-4
CASSFQGSLGYTF
TGTGCCAGCAGTTTCCAGGGCTCCCTTGGCTACACCTTC
>TRBJ2-3|-|few|TRBV20-1
CSALKRADTQYF
TGCAGTGCTTTAAAGCGGGCAGATACGCAGTATTTT
>TRBJ2-7|TRBD1|-|TRBV2
CASTEGDRGNEQYF
TGTGCCAGCACCGAAGGGGACAGGGGGAACGAGCAGTACTTC
>TRBJ2-7|-|-|TRBV29-1
CSVAGYEQYF
TGCAGCGTTGCCGGGTACGAGCAGTACTTC
>TRBJ2-7|-|-|TRBV9
CASSVALGQKLYEQYF
TGTGCCAGCAGCGTAGCATTAGGACAAAAACTCTACGAGCAGTACTTC
>TRBJ2-1|-|-|TRBV2
CASSEVGRGGRSEQFF
TGTGCCAGCAGTGAAGTAGGCAGGGGGGGAAGGAGTGAGCAGTTCTTC
>TRBJ2-5|-|-|TRBV7-9
CASSSGRTAQETQYF
TGTGCCAGCAGCTCCGGGAGGACAGCCCAAGAGACCCAGTACTTC
>TRBJ1-1|TRBD1|-|TRBV14
CASSRRTGMNTEAFF
TGTGCCAGCAGCCGACGGACAGGAATGAACACTGAAGCTTTCTTT
>TRBJ2-1|TRBD1|-|TRBV29-1
CSVEAYGTGVLQSDEQFF
TGCAGCGTTGAAGCCTACGGGACAGGGGTTCTCCAATCGGATGAGCAGTTCTTC
>TRBJ2-4|TRBD1|-|TRBV27
CASSQGWPKNIQYF
TGTGCCAGCTCACAGGGGTGGCCCAAAAACATTCAGTACTTC
>TRBJ2-7|TRBD2|-|TRBV9
CASSSGASGRAYEQYF
TGTGCCAGCAGCTCAGGGGCTAGCGGGAGGGCCTACGAGCAGTACTTC
>TRBJ1-1|-|-|TRBV24-1
CATSDRGRTGNTEAFF
TGTGCCACCAGTGACCGGGGACGGACGGGGAACACTGAAGCTTTCTTT
>TRBJ2-1|-|few|TRBV5-1
CASSLVSQRLHNEQFF
TGCGCCAGCAGCTTGGTGAGCCAGCGTCTCCACAATGAGCAGTTCTTC
>TRBJ2-7|TRBD2|-|TRBV4-3
CASSQALAETYEQYF
TGCGCCAGCAGCCAAGCACTAGCGGAAACCTACGAGCAGTACTTC
>TRBJ2-3|TRBD2|many|TRBV10-3
CAISVSGLAGENTDTQYF
TGTGCCATCAGTGTATCGGGACTAGCGGGGGAGAACACAGATACGCAGTATTTT
>TRBJ2-7|-|few|TRBV27
CASSLSGLGSSYEQYF
TGTGCCAGCAGTTTATCAGGGTTAGGGAGCTCCTACGAGCAGTACTTC
>TRBJ1-1|TRBD1|few|TRBV27
CASSFRTGGDTEAFF
TGTGCCAGCAGTTTCCGGACAGGGGGGGACACTGAAGCTTTCTTT
>TRBJ1-1|-|-|TRBV5-5
CASSRAPTMNTEAFF
TGTGCCAGCAGTAGGGCCCCTACCATGAACACTGAAGCTTTCTTT
>TRBJ2-2|-|few|TRBV6-1
CASRLEVGTGELFF
TGTGCCAGCAGATTAGAGGTTGGCACCGGGGAGCTGTTTTTT
>TRBJ2-1|-|-|TRBV7-6
CASSSTLKNEQFF
TGTGCCAGCAGCTCCACTCTTAAAAATGAGCAGTTCTTC
>TRBJ2-7|-|-|TRBV15
CATSRDAGTSYEQYF
TGTGCCACCAGCAGAGACGCGGGAACCTCCTACGAGCAGTACTTC
>TRBJ1-2|-|-|TRBV20-1
CSATRRGADGYTF
TGCAGTGCGACCCGGAGGGGGGCAGATGGCTACACCTTC
>TRBJ1-1|-|-|TRBV12-3/TRBV12-4
CASSHRVMNTEAFF
TGTGCCAGCAGTCACAGGGTCATGAACACTGAAGCTTTCTTT
>TRBJ2-3|-|-|TRBV7-9
CASSFPRERSTDTQYF
TGTGCCAGCAGCTTCCCAAGGGAGCGGAGCACAGATACGCAGTATTTT
>TRBJ1-3|TRBD1|-|TRBV11-2
CASSWYAGTGKVGNTIYF
TGTGCCAGCAGCTGGTACGCCGGGACAGGGAAGGTTGGAAACACCATATATTTT
>TRBJ1-5|-|-|TRBV7-8
CASSLVSWQGKNQPQHF
TGTGCCAGCAGCTTAGTCTCGTGGCAGGGGAAAAATCAGCCCCAGCATTTT
>TRBJ2-3|-|-|TRBV4-3
CASSQEGRGTDTQYF
TGCGCCAGCAGCCAAGAGGGGCGGGGCACAGATACGCAGTATTTT
>TRBJ2-7|-|-|TRBV7-8
CASTALASYEQYF
TGTGCCAGCACCGCCCTAGCGTCCTACGAGCAGTACTTC
>TRBJ1-5|TRBD1|-|TRBV20-1
CSARGQGDQPQHF
TGCAGTGCTAGGGGACAGGGGGATCAGCCCCAGCATTTT
>TRBJ2-7|TRBD2|few|TRBV6-1
CASSRLAGVIGYEQYF
TGTGCCAGCAGCAGACTAGCGGGAGTTATCGGCTACGAGCAGTACTTC
>TRBJ1-6|-|few|TRBV3-1
CASSHIVSVANSPLHF
TGTGCCAGCAGCCATATTGTGAGCGTGGCCAATTCACCCCTCCACTTT
>TRBJ1-1|-|-|TRBV12-3/TRBV12-4
CASSLRGTIAFF
TGTGCCAGCAGTTTACGTGGGACTATAGCTTTCTTT
>TRBJ2-7|TRBD2|many|TRBV4-2
CASSQGAGGDYEQYF
TGTGCCAGCAGCCAAGGGGCGGGGGGAGACTACGAGCAGTACTTC
>TRBJ2-1|TRBD2|-|TRBV7-8
CASSLARAGGLGNEQFF
TGTGCCAGCAGCTTAGCGCGGGCGGGAGGGCTCGGAAATGAGCAGTTCTTC
>TRBJ1-1|-|few|TRBV12-3/TRBV12-4
CASNPIGVEAFF
TGTGCCAGCAACCCCATAGGGGTTGAAGCTTTCTTT
>TRBJ2-3|TRBD2|-|TRBV15
CATSRVGSGTSGTQYF
TGTGCCACCAGCAGAGTAGGTAGCGGGACGTCGGGTACGCAGTATTTT
>TRBJ1-3|-|few|TRBV15
CATSRGGGREPGNTIYF
TGTGCCACCAGCAGAGGCGGAGGGAGGGAGCCTGGAAACACCATATATTTT
>TRBJ1-2|-|-|TRBV12-3/TRBV12-4
CASLSRGGNLNGYTF
TGTGCCAGCTTATCCCGAGGGGGAAACCTGAATGGCTACACCTTC
>TRBJ2-1|TRBD2|-|TRBV15
CATSRDTSGRIGGEQFF
TGTGCCACCAGCAGAGACACCAGCGGGAGGATCGGCGGTGAGCAGTTCTTC
>TRBJ2-5|-|few|TRBV28
CASSFQGRGETQYF
TGTGCCAGCAGTTTTCAGGGCAGGGGAGAGACCCAGTACTTC
>TRBJ1-3|-|few|TRBV15
CATRADHSGNTIYF
TGTGCCACTCGGGCGGACCACTCTGGAAACACCATATATTTT
>TRBJ1-5|-|few|TRBV5-4
CASSLAVFNQPQHF
TGTGCCAGCAGCTTGGCGGTTTTCAATCAGCCCCAGCATTTT
>TRBJ2-1|TRBD2|-|TRBV12-3/TRBV12-4
CASSRTSGFRSSYNEQFF
TGTGCCAGCAGTAGGACTAGCGGGTTCCGGAGCTCCTACAATGAGCAGTTCTTC
>TRBJ2-6|-|few|TRBV5-1
CASYRGDTKPGANVLTF
TGCGCCAGCTACCGGGGGGACACCAAACCTGGGGCCAACGTCCTGACTTTC
>TRBJ2-5|-|once|TRBV27
CASSSTTERETQYF
TGTGCCAGCAGTTCAACGACGGAGCGGGAGACCCAGTACTTC
>TRBJ2-5|-|-|TRBV4-3
CASSQDLGIGSNRYQETQYF
TGCGCCAGCAGCCAAGATTTGGGGATTGGGTCAAACCGGTACCAAGAGACCCAGTACTTC
>TRBJ2-1|TRBD2|few|TRBV9
CASSDGTSGNNEQFF
TGTGCCAGCAGCGACGGGACTAGCGGGAACAATGAGCAGTTCTTC
>TRBJ2-2|-|few|TRBV20-1
CSARDSPGATGELFF
TGCAGTGCTAGAGATAGTCCAGGGGCCACCGGGGAGCTGTTTTTT
>TRBJ1-5|TRBD1|-|TRBV7-8
CASSYDRVHSNQPQHF
TGTGCCAGCAGCTATGACAGGGTTCATAGCAATCAGCCCCAGCATTTT
>TRBJ2-3|TRBD2|-|TRBV12-3/TRBV12-4
CASSVSGSWTDTQYF
TGTGCCAGCAGCGTTAGCGGGAGCTGGACAGATACGCAGTATTTT
>TRBJ2-1|-|-|TRBV3-1
CASSPPHNTYNEQFF
TGTGCCAGCAGCCCTCCCCATAACACCTACAATGAGCAGTTCTTC
>TRBJ1-6|-|many|TRBV6-2/TRBV6-3
CASTRTTDYNSPLHF
TGTGCCAGCACGCGCACCACCGACTATAATTCACCCCTCCACTTT
>TRBJ2-5|-|-|TRBV24-1
CATSGSRVEETQYF
TGTGCCACCAGTGGGTCCCGGGTGGAAGAGACCCAGTACTTC
>TRBJ2-1|TRBD2|-|TRBV5-1
CASSTRTSGSYEQFF
TGCGCCAGCAGCACCAGGACTAGCGGGAGTTATGAGCAGTTCTTC